This is a list of T cell receptor beta chains from one sample in a study of OX40 agonist ivuxolimab in advanced cancers. Generated by immunoSEQ multiplex PCR, the TCRdb table keeps only in-frame clones and is missing some. The sample shows fewer than 30,000 clones, 65% to 90% of them seen only once. The material was CD4+ or CD8+ T cells sorted from blood, obtained in a trial of the OX40 agonist ivuxolimab. These receptor sequences come from an adult with an advanced solid tumor such as melanoma, head and neck, liver or kidney cancer. Each CDR3 is given with its conserved first and last residue. D genes are given only for firm matches. Rows may omit the clone size; those that give it use once, few, many or a size class.

NA | TRBJ1-1 | TRBV5-1 | NA | TGCGCCAGCAGCTTGGGAGGTGGGGCATTGGGGAACACTGAAGCTTTCTTT | CASSLGGGALGNTEAFF
NA | TRBJ2-1 | TRBV6-6 | TRBD1 | TGTGCCAGCAGATTATACCGGGACAGCTTCAATGAGCAGTTCTTC | CASRLYRDSFNEQFF
NA | TRBJ1-2 | TRBV6-1 | NA | TGTGCCAGCAGTGAAGCTCCAGGTCAGGGGGGCTACACCTTC | CASSEAPGQGGYTF
NA | TRBJ1-1 | TRBV27 | NA | TGTGCCAGCAGTTTTGGGCAGGGGAACACTGAAGCTTTCTTT | CASSFGQGNTEAFF
NA | TRBJ1-5 | TRBV10-2 | NA | TGCGCCGTGCAGGGTGACTATAGCAATCAGCCCCAGCATTTT | CAVQGDYSNQPQHF
NA | TRBJ1-2 | TRBV11-1 | NA | TGTGCCAGCAGCTTATTGGGGGACAACTATGGCTACACCTTC | CASSLLGDNYGYTF
NA | TRBJ2-5 | TRBV11-1 | TRBD1 | TGTGCCAGCAGGCGACAGGGTTCGGAGACCCAGTACTTC | CASRRQGSETQYF
NA | TRBJ1-3 | TRBV4-1 | TRBD1 | TGCGCCAGCAGCCAAGGAGCTTCCGGGACAGGGGTCGGAAACACCATATATTTT | CASSQGASGTGVGNTIYF
few | TRBJ2-7 | TRBV28 | NA | TGTGCCAGCAGTTTATGGCGGGACAGCTCCTACGAGCAGTACTTC | CASSLWRDSSYEQYF
NA | TRBJ1-2 | TRBV19 | NA | TGTGCCAGTAGTATGGGCAGGTACTATGGCTACACCTTC | CASSMGRYYGYTF
few | TRBJ1-4 | TRBV7-8 | TRBD1 | TGTGCCAGCAGCATCCAAGACAGGGGGATGAATGAAAAACTGTTTTTT | CASSIQDRGMNEKLFF
NA | TRBJ2-7 | TRBV11-2 | TRBD1 | TGTGCCAGCAGAACTGGGACAGTAGGGGAGCAGTACTTC | CASRTGTVGEQYF
NA | TRBJ2-1 | TRBV9 | NA | TGTGCCAGCAGCGACAGGGACAATGAGCAGTTCTTC | CASSDRDNEQFF
once | TRBJ1-4 | TRBV7-9 | NA | TGTGCCAGCAGCTCGCTTGACTCTCCAACTAATGAAAAACTGTTTTTT | CASSSLDSPTNEKLFF
large | TRBJ1-1 | TRBV7-2 | NA | TGTGCCAGCAGCTTAGCAGGGACGAACACTGAAGCTTTCTTT | CASSLAGTNTEAFF
NA | TRBJ2-7 | TRBV28 | NA | TGTGCCAGCAGTTTATGGGACCGAAGCTCCTACGAGCAGTACTTC | CASSLWDRSSYEQYF
NA | TRBJ2-3 | TRBV28 | TRBD2 | TGTGCCAGCACCCATCCCGGGACTAGCGGGGGGGCATCTGATACGCAGTATTTT | CASTHPGTSGGASDTQYF
NA | TRBJ2-5 | TRBV19 | TRBD2 | TGTGCCAGTAGGGATAGCGGGGGGGCCGTGGAGACCCAGTACTTC | CASRDSGGAVETQYF
few | TRBJ1-5 | TRBV27 | TRBD1 | TGTGCCAGCAGTATGTTATCCGGGACAGGGGGCAGTCAGCCCCAGCATTTT | CASSMLSGTGGSQPQHF
NA | TRBJ1-1 | TRBV29-1 | NA | TGCAGCGCGGACTGGACGGATGGTAACACTGAAGCTTTCTTT | CSADWTDGNTEAFF
NA | TRBJ2-2 | TRBV27 | TRBD1 | TGTGCCTCAAGAAAGCTGACAGGGGACACCGGGGAGCTGTTTTTT | CASRKLTGDTGELFF
once | TRBJ1-3 | TRBV5-4 | NA | TGTGCCAGCACTCCAGGGTTAGGCTCTGGAAACACCATATATTTT | CASTPGLGSGNTIYF
few | TRBJ1-2 | TRBV4-1 | NA | TGCGCCAGCAGCCAAGGTGCCAGCTATGGCTACACCTTC | CASSQGASYGYTF
NA | TRBJ2-1 | TRBV27 | TRBD1 | TGTGCCAGCAGCCGTGGACAGGTTAACAATGAGCAGTTCTTC | CASSRGQVNNEQFF
once | TRBJ2-2 | TRBV6-5 | TRBD1 | TGTGCCAGCAGCGATCAGGGGGCAGTCACCGGGGAGCTGTTTTTT | CASSDQGAVTGELFF
NA | TRBJ2-7 | TRBV6-1 | NA | TGTGCCAGCGGGGGTGGGGTAAGCTCCTACGAGCAGTACTTC | CASGGGVSSYEQYF
NA | TRBJ2-1 | TRBV5-1 | TRBD2 | TGCGCCAGCAGCCCTGCTAGCGGGGGGCTCAATGAGCAGTTCTTC | CASSPASGGLNEQFF
NA | TRBJ2-5 | TRBV27 | TRBD2 | TGTGCCAGCAGGACGACTAGCGACCCCCAAGAGACCCAGTACTTC | CASRTTSDPQETQYF
NA | TRBJ2-1 | TRBV6-5 | NA | TGTGCCAGCAGTTACTCGGGAGGTAACAATGAGCAGTTCTTC | CASSYSGGNNEQFF
once | TRBJ2-7 | TRBV28 | TRBD1 | TGTGCCAGCAGTGTAACAGGGGGGCGCGAGCAGTACTTC | CASSVTGGREQYF
NA | TRBJ2-7 | TRBV2 | NA | TGTGCCAGCAGCTTACAACAGAATTACGAGCAGTACTTC | CASSLQQNYEQYF
hyperexpanded | TRBJ2-7 | TRBV9 | TRBD1 | TGTGCCAGCAGCGTTTCAGGGGGCGTCTACGAGCAGTACTTC | CASSVSGGVYEQYF
once | TRBJ2-7 | TRBV10-3 | NA | TGTGCCATCAGTGAGAAACTCCTTCGCGAGCAGTACTTC | CAISEKLLREQYF
NA | TRBJ2-4 | TRBV7-9 | NA | TGTGCCAGCAGCCTCACGGAAAGCGCCAAAAACATTCAGTACTTC | CASSLTESAKNIQYF
NA | TRBJ2-7 | TRBV5-1 | NA | TGCGCCAGCAGCTTGAGGGGGGGTGACACTCCCTACGAGCAGTACTTC | CASSLRGGDTPYEQYF
few | TRBJ1-1 | TRBV11-2 | NA | TGTGCCAGCAGCTACGGGACGGCTGAAGCTTTCTTT | CASSYGTAEAFF
NA | TRBJ2-7 | TRBV7-2 | NA | TGTGCCAGCAGCTTAATCGACGGAAGGGACGAGCAGTACTTC | CASSLIDGRDEQYF
NA | TRBJ2-1 | TRBV2 | NA | TGTGCCAGCAGTGTTCTCGCCGCGGGCTCCTACAATGAGCAGTTCTTC | CASSVLAAGSYNEQFF
NA | TRBJ1-6 | TRBV6-6 | TRBD1 | TGTGCCAGCAGTCCGACAAGGACAGGGTGGTCACCCCTCCACTTT | CASSPTRTGWSPLHF
few | TRBJ1-4 | TRBV2 | NA | TGTGCCAGCAGTGAAGCGCTGGCAGCTGGGGGTGAAAAACTGTTTTTT | CASSEALAAGGEKLFF
once | TRBJ1-2 | TRBV28 | NA | TGTGCCAGCAGCCCTCTTGATTTAAGTGGCTACACCTTC | CASSPLDLSGYTF
NA | TRBJ2-7 | TRBV5-1 | TRBD2 | TGCGCCAGCAGCTTGTCATCTAGCGGGGCCTACGAGCAGTACTTC | CASSLSSSGAYEQYF
NA | TRBJ2-5 | TRBV27 | NA | TGTGCCAGCAGTTTACTAACCCGGGAGACCCAGTACTTC | CASSLLTRETQYF
NA | TRBJ2-7 | TRBV14 | NA | TGTGCCAGCAGCCAAGATCGGGCAGACGAGCAGTACTTC | CASSQDRADEQYF
NA | TRBJ2-7 | TRBV7-6 | NA | TGTGCCAGCGGGGCGGTCGGCTACGAGCAGTACTTC | CASGAVGYEQYF
NA | TRBJ2-7 | TRBV7-6 | TRBD2 | TGTGCCAGCAGCTTAAGTCCGGCTAGCGGGGGGACGTCGTCCTACGAGCAGTACTTC | CASSLSPASGGTSSYEQYF
NA | TRBJ1-2 | TRBV7-9 | NA | TGTGCCAGCAGCCTCGTGGGGGGCTATGGCTACACCTTC | CASSLVGGYGYTF
NA | TRBJ1-4 | TRBV6-1 | TRBD1 | TGTGCCAGCAGTCCCCCGGGACAGGGGGTCGAAAAACTGTTTTTT | CASSPPGQGVEKLFF